Presented here are 19 T cell receptor beta chains from one specimen sequenced in a study of blood T cell repertoires in COVID-19. TCRdb's table, derived via immunoSEQ multiplex PCR, lists solely in-frame clones and lacks some. The table includes some 150,000 clones, over 85% detected once. Sequenced material: peripheral blood. The receptors stem from a human donor in a cohort sampled during active COVID-19.

This clone was detected many times. The gene calls are TRBV6-6 and TRBJ2-3, with 9 positions matching TRBD2. Germline assignment: CDR1 MNHNY and CDR2 SVGAGI (reference sequence). V lost 4 bases, J lost 0 bases, and 5 bases stayed unmatched. The CDR3 has 16 amino acids. The CDR3 DNA reads as TGTGCCAGCAGTTTAGAGGCGGGGGGGAGCACAGATACGCAGTATTTT. This encodes CASSLEAGGSTDTQYF.

The chain has TRBV9 and TRBJ2-1; TRBD1 matches 9 bases. The CDR3 runs 17 residues. Looked up from germline, CDR1 is SGDLS and CDR2 is YYNGEE. V shed 4 bases, J shed 9 bases, and the junction held 17 bases outside the gene matches. The CDR3 DNA reads as TGTGCCAGCAGCACTCGAGAGTCGGGACAGGGAAAGAGTGAGCAGTTCTTC. It codes for CASSTRESGQGKSEQFF. The whole variable domain, remainder taken from reference TRBV9 and TRBJ2-1, is DSGVTQTPKHLITATGQRVTLRCSPRSGDLSVYWYQQSLDQGLQFLIQYYNGEERAKGNILERFSAQQFPDLHSELNLSSLELGDSALYFCASSTRESGQGKSEQFFGPGTRLTVL.

The V gene is TRBV6-2 or TRBV6-3, the J gene TRBJ2-1; 8 bases are a match to TRBD2. The CDR3 sequence is 18 residues long. V lost 5 bases and J lost 4; bases outside the gene matches: 16. The germline V gene encodes CDR1 MNHEY and CDR2 SVGEGT. CDR3 nucleotide sequence: TGTGCCAGCAGTCCCCCCTCGAGCGGGGGTAATTTTTACAATGAGCAGTTCTTC. Translated, it gives CASSPPSSGGNFYNEQFF.

The V call is TRBV15, the J call TRBJ2-2; 8 bases map to TRBD1. CDR3 size: 17 residues. Germline trimming cut 1 base from V and 7 bases from J; bases unmatched to any gene: 11. CDR1 and CDR2 (germline): LNHNV, YYDKDF (reference sequence). The CDR3 spells CATSRVRTGGNIGELFF. The CDR3 DNA is TGTGCCACCAGCAGAGTTCGTACAGGGGGTAATATCGGGGAGCTGTTTTTT.

The rearrangement joins TRBV28 to TRBJ1-4, with 8 bases lining up with TRBD1. V gave up 6 bases and J gave up 7 bases; unmatched junction bases: 10. CDR1 and CDR2 from the germline V gene are MDHEN and SYDVKM. The CDR3 consists of 15 residues. In DNA form, the CDR3 reads TGTGCCAGCAGCCCCCCCGGACAGGGAGGTGAAAAACTGTTTTTT. Protein sequence: CASSPPGQGGEKLFF.

This chain joins TRBV24-1 and TRBJ1-2, with TRBD1 as a possible D gene (6 bases). Germline V gene data show CDR1 as KGHDR and CDR2 as SFDVKD. The CDR3 covers 14 residues. V lost 2 bases, J lost 4 bases, and 10 bases lay in between. This CDR3 reads CATSDSDRPYGYTF. The CDR3 region has the DNA TGTGCCACCAGTGATTCCGACAGGCCCTATGGCTACACCTTC.

The chain employs TRBV9 and TRBJ2-7; TRBD1 might be the D (6 bases). This CDR3 region has 15 residues. Trimming removed 3 bases at V and 7 bases at J, with 20 bases between. The germline CDR1 and CDR2 sequences are SGDLS and YYNGEE. The DNA for the CDR3 is TGTGCCAGCAGCGGCGCCGGAACAGGGTTCGGAGAGCAGTACTTC. Translating it yields CASSGAGTGFGEQYF. Full variable domain (outside the CDR3, taken from reference TRBV9 and TRBJ2-7): DSGVTQTPKHLITATGQRVTLRCSPRSGDLSVYWYQQSLDQGLQFLIQYYNGEERAKGNILERFSAQQFPDLHSELNLSSLELGDSALYFCASSGAGTGFGEQYFGPGTRLTVT.

As to this clone: A junction end diverges from the germline sequence, so it may reflect a read error. The V gene is TRBV7-7, the J gene TRBJ2-5, with D unclear. Germline V gives CDR1 SSHAT, CDR2 FNYEAQ (reference sequence). This CDR3 contains 16 residues. The CDR3 region is CASSLDGGYHQETQYF. CDR3 DNA: TGTGCTAGCAGCTTGGATGGCGGATACCACCAAGAGACCCAGTACTTC.

The chain couples TRBV29-1 to TRBJ2-5, with TRBD2 matching 10 bases. The CDR3 is 12 amino acids. V was pared by 6 bases and J by 4 bases, with 2 bases of the junction left unmatched. CDR1 and CDR2 (germline): SQVTM, ANQGSEA. CDR3 region: CSVRTSGETQYF. The CDR3 DNA sequence: TGCAGCGTCCGGACTAGCGGAGAGACCCAGTACTTC.

Concerning this clone itself: The same CDR3 can be traced to other DNA sequences in this sample. This chain links TRBV20-1 with TRBJ2-5; D perhaps matches TRBD1 (6 bases). Germline assignment: CDR1 DFQATT and CDR2 SNEGSKA (reference sequence). Trimming took off 6 bases at V and 5 bases at J, with 10 bases between the two ends. The CDR3 has 11 residues. CDR3 in amino acids: CSARRGETQYF. The DNA for the CDR3 is TGCAGTGCCCGAAGGGGGGAGACCCAGTACTTC.

The chain employs TRBV28 and TRBJ2-4; 10 positions match TRBD1. Germline V CDR1 and CDR2: MDHEN, SYDVKM. This CDR3 region has 13 residues. Unmatched junction bases numbered 5, after V lost 7 bases and J lost 8 bases. The CDR3 nucleotides read TGTGCCAGCAATTCCGGGACAGGGGACATTCAGTACTTC. Encoded protein: CASNSGTGDIQYF.

For this clone: Other DNA sequences of this sample code for an identical CDR3. The chain is built from TRBV9 and TRBJ2-3, with TRBD2 matching 13 bases. The CDR3 runs to 15 residues. The V and J ends lost 2 bases and 3 bases, in that order; junction bases with no gene match: 0. From germline, CDR1 is SGDLS and CDR2 YYNGEE. The CDR3 region has the DNA TGTGCCAGCAGCGTGACTAGCGGGGGGACAGATACGCAGTATTTT. Amino acid sequence: CASSVTSGGTDTQYF.

V is TRBV13 and J is TRBJ1-4; a possible D gene is TRBD1 (6 bases). The CDR3 has 17 amino acids. Looked up from germline, CDR1 is PRHDT and CDR2 is FYEKMQ (reference sequence). Trimming pared 5 bases from V and 8 bases from J, leaving 24 bases between. The CDR3 sequence: CASSTNREKGSGEKLFF. For the CDR3, the DNA is TGTGCCAGCAGCACTAACAGGGAAAAGGGATCAGGAGAAAAACTGTTTTTT.

The V call is TRBV7-9, the J call TRBJ1-1; possible D gene TRBD1, 6 bases. Germline V gene lookup returns CDR1 SEHNR and CDR2 FQNEAQ (reference sequence). Trimming cost V 5 bases and J 4 bases, with 14 bases left between them. The length of the CDR3 is 14 residues. The CDR3 is CASSLIQGVTEAFF. CDR3 nucleotides: TGTGCCAGCAGCCTCATACAGGGAGTCACTGAAGCTTTCTTT.

V usage is TRBV5-4 and J usage is TRBJ1-4, with 10 bases that match TRBD1. The CDR3 is 14 residues long. The V segment lost 3 bases and the J segment 7 bases; nucleotides outside the gene matches: 3. CDR1 is SGHNT, CDR2 YYREEE, per germline (reference sequence). CDR3 region: CASSSRDRGEKLFF. The DNA of the CDR3 is TGTGCCAGCAGCTCCCGGGACAGGGGTGAAAAACTGTTTTTT.

J is TRBJ2-3 and V is TRBV30, with 10 bases aligning to TRBD1. CDR1 is GTSNPN and CDR2 is SVGIG in the germline V gene (reference sequence). V shed 1 base, J shed 2 bases, and the junction held 9 bases outside the gene matches. The CDR3 sequence is 17 residues long. In nucleotides, the CDR3 is TGTGCCTGGAGTGGGGACAGGGGTTTCGCACACACAGATACGCAGTATTTT. Translating it yields CAWSGDRGFAHTDTQYF. Drawing the rest from reference TRBV30 and TRBJ2-3, the complete variable domain is SQTIHQWPATLVQPVGSPLSLECTVEGTSNPNLYWYRQAAGRGLQLLFYSVGIGQISSEVPQNLSASRPQDRQFILSSKKLLLSDSGFYLCAWSGDRGFAHTDTQYFGPGTRLTVL.

The chain has TRBV21-1 and TRBJ2-3; the D call in the table, TRBD1, was not verified against the DNA. TRBV21-1 is classified as a pseudogene. This CDR3 is built from 15 residues. CDR3 nucleotide sequence: TGTGCCAGCAGCAGAGGACAGGGGAAGACAGATACGCAGTATTTT. Residues: CASSRGQGKTDTQYF.

The V gene is TRBV12-3 or TRBV12-4, the J gene TRBJ1-1; 7 nucleotides line up with TRBD1. Losses at the gene ends were 6 bases for V and 4 bases for J; bases not matched to a gene: 5. The CDR3 covers 13 residues. The CDR3 DNA is TGTGCCAGCAGATCGACAGGGTTCACTGAAGCTTTCTTT. It specifies CASRSTGFTEAFF.

The chain recombines TRBV6-5 with TRBJ1-1, with 7 bases matching TRBD1. Germline trimming cut 2 bases from V and 5 bases from J; bases unmatched to any gene: 8. Germline CDR1 is MNHEY and CDR2 is SVGAGI. CDR3 length equals 15 residues. CDR3: CASSYLRQGETEAFF. The CDR3 region has the DNA TGTGCCAGCAGTTACCTCAGGCAGGGGGAGACTGAAGCTTTCTTT.